This TCR beta chain was recorded in a study of glioma-infiltrating T cells. General study findings and limits: CDR3 overlap between tissue and blood was very small. Non-neoplastic patients had below-expected tissue-blood divergence, while all gliomas exceeded expectation.

V shed 6 bases and J 5 bases; nucleotides not matched to a gene: 9. The CDR3 totals 15 residues. CDR1 is SGHRS, CDR2 YFSETQ, per germline. This clonotype was found many times. The antigen is undetermined. TCR alpha and beta CDR3 regions were amplified from RNA using iRepertoire nested multiplex PCR. Input was roughly 100-450 ng of tissue mRNA or PBMC total RNA. TCRdb reprocessed the multiplex PCR reads via MiXCR and lists one record per CDR3 protein. Of about 180,000 distinct CDR3 sequences detected, around 40% appear once; the ten largest clones hold around 5%. Source material: glioma tissue, nonneoplastic brain tissue, or PBMCs (not recorded which). The source is a human donor with low-grade glioma or glioblastoma, undergoing nonglioma brain surgery, or in good health (not recorded which). The chain carries TRBV5-1 and TRBJ1-1; TRBD1 agrees at 11 bases. As DNA, the CDR3 is TGCGCCAGCACCTGGACAGGGGGCGCAGGGACTGAAGCTTTCTTT. Protein product: CASTWTGGAGTEAFF.